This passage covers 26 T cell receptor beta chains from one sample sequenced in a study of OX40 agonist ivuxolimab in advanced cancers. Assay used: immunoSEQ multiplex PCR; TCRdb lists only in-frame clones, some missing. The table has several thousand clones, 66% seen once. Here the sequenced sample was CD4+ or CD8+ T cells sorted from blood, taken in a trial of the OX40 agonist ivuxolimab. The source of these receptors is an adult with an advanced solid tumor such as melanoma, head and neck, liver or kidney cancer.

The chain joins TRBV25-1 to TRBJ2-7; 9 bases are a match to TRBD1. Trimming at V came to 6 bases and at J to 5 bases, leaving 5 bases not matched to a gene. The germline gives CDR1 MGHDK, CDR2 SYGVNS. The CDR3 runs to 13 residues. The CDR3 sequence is CASRGTGLHEQYF. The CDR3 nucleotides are TGTGCCAGCAGAGGGACAGGGCTACACGAGCAGTACTTC.

For the CDR3, the DNA is TGTGCCAGCAGTTTAGCGAGGACAGACTACGAGCAGTACTTC. Its protein is CASSLARTDYEQYF. The J gene is TRBJ2-7, the V gene TRBV28, with TRBD1 as a possible D gene (6 bases). With 2 bases removed from V and 3 bases from J, the gap between germline ends came to 11 bases. Germline values: CDR1 MDHEN, CDR2 SYDVKM. The CDR3 runs 14 residues.

CDR3 DNA: TGTGCCAGCAGTGTTAATGACAGGGCCAGGCAAGGCCAGCCCCAGCATTTT. It specifies CASSVNDRARQGQPQHF. J is TRBJ1-5 and V is TRBV6-1, with 7 positions matching TRBD1. After removal of 4 bases from V and 7 bases from J, the junction contained 16 bases not matched to a gene. The CDR3 covers 17 residues. Germline CDR1 reads MNHNS; CDR2 reads SASEGT.

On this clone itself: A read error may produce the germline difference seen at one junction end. The CDR3 here is CASNLLGDTQYF. CDR3 DNA: TGTGCCAGCAACTTACTAGGCGATACGCAGTATTTT. The chain couples TRBV7-9 to TRBJ2-3; D perhaps matches TRBD2 (5 bases). CDR1 is SEHNR and CDR2 is FQNEAQ in the germline V gene (reference sequence). The CDR3 runs to 12 residues.

The DNA of the CDR3 is TGTGCCAGCAGTTTTAAGGCGGGATCAGATACGCAGTATTTT. Its protein product is CASSFKAGSDTQYF. The chain employs TRBV27 and TRBJ2-3; a possible D gene is TRBD2 (6 bases). V was trimmed by 3 bases and J by 4 bases, leaving 11 bases between them. This CDR3 has 14 amino acids. The germline V gene has CDR1 MNHEY and CDR2 SMNVEV (reference sequence).

This CDR3 reads CAWSVFAVEETQYF. CDR3 sequence (DNA): TGTGCCTGGAGTGTATTCGCGGTTGAAGAGACCCAGTACTTC. The rearrangement uses TRBV30 and TRBJ2-5; the D is unclear. V lost 0 bases to trimming and J lost 3 bases, with 11 bases between them. Looked up from germline, CDR1 is GTSNPN and CDR2 is SVGIG (reference sequence). The CDR3 extends over 14 amino acids.

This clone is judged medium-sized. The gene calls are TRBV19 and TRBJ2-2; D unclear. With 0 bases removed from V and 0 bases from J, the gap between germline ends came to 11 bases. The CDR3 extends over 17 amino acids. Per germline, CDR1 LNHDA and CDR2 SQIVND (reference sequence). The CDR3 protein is CASSIDEGRPNTGELFF. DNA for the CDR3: TGTGCCAGTAGTATAGATGAAGGCAGGCCGAACACCGGGGAGCTGTTTTTT.

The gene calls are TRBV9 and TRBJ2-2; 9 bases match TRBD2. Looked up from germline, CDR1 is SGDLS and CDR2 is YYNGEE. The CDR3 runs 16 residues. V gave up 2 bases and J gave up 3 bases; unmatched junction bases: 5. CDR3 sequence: CASSVSGGTDTGELFF. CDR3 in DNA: TGTGCCAGCAGCGTTAGCGGGGGCACGGACACCGGGGAGCTGTTTTTT.

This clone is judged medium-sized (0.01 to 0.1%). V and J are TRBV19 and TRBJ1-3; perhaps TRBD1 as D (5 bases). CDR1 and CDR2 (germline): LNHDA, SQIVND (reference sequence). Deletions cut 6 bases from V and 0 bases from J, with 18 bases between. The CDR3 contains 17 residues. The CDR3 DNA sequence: TGTGCCAGTAGCCCCGGACACGACCTACCCTCTGGAAACACCATATATTTT. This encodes CASSPGHDLPSGNTIYF.

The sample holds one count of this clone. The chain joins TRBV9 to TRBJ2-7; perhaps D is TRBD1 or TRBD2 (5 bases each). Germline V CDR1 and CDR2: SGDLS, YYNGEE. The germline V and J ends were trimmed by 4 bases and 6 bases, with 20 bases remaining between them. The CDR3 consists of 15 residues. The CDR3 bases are TGTGCCAGCAGCCTCACCGGGACGGGTGTCGCCGAGCAGTACTTC. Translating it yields CASSLTGTGVAEQYF.

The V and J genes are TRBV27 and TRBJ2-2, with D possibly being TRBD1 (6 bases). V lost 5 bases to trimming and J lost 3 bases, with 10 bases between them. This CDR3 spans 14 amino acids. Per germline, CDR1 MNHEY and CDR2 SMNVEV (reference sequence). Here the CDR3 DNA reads TGTGCCAGCAGTCCGGGACACCACACCGGGGAGCTGTTTTTT. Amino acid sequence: CASSPGHHTGELFF.

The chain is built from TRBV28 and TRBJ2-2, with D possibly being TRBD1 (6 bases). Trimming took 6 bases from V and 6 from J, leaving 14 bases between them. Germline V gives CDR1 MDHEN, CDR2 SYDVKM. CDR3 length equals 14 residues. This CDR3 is CASRGDRSAGELFF. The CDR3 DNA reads TGTGCCAGCAGGGGAGACAGGAGCGCCGGGGAGCTGTTTTTT.

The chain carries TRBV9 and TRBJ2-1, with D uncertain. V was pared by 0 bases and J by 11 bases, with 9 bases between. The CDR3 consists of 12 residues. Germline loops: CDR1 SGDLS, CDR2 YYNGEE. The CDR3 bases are TGTGCCAGCAGCGTAGGGAACTTACAGCAGTTCTTC. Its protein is CASSVGNLQQFF.

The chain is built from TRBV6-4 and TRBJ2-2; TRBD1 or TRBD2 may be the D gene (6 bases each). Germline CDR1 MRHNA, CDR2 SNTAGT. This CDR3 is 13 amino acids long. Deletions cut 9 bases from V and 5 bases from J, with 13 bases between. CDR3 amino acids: CASFGGETGELFF. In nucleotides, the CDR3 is TGTGCCAGTTTCGGGGGCGAAACCGGGGAGCTGTTTTTT.

In DNA form, the CDR3 reads TGTGCCAGTAGTCCCCCGGGAGGCACTGAAGCTTTCTTT. Its translation: CASSPPGGTEAFF. This chain connects TRBV19 to TRBJ1-1; D remains ambiguous. The CDR3 is made up of 13 amino acids. Germline CDR1 is LNHDA and CDR2 is SQIVND (reference sequence). Trimming took off 5 bases at V and 4 bases at J, with 11 bases between the two ends.

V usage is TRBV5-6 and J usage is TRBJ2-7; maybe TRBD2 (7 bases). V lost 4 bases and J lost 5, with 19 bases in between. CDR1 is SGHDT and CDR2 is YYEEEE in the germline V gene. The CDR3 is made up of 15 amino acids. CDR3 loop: CASSTGTAGANEQYF. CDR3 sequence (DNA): TGTGCCAGCAGCACAGGGACGGCGGGAGCGAACGAGCAGTACTTC. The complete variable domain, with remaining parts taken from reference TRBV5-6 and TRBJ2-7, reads DAGVTQSPTHLIKTRGQQVTLRCSPKSGHDTVSWYQQALGQGPQFIFQYYEEEERQRGNFPDRFSGHQFPNYSSELNVNALLLGDSALYLCASSTGTAGANEQYFGPGTRLTVT.

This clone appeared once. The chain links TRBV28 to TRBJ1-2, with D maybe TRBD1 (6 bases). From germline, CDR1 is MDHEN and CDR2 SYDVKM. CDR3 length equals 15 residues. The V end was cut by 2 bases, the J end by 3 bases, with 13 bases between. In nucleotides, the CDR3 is TGTGCCAGCAGTTTAAGCAGGGGATGGGACTATGGCTACACCTTC. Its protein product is CASSLSRGWDYGYTF.

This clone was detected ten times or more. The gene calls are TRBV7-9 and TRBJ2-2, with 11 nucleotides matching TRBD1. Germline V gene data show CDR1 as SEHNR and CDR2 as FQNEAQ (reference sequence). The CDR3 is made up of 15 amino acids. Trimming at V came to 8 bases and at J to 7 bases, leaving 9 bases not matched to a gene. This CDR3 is CASGLWGQGVGELFF. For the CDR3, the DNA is TGTGCCAGCGGCCTTTGGGGACAGGGGGTCGGGGAGCTGTTTTTT.

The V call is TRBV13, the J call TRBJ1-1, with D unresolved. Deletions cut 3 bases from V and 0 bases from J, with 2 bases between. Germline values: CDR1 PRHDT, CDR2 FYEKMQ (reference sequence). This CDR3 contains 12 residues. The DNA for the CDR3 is TGTGCCAGCAGCTTCTTGAACACTGAAGCTTTCTTT. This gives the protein CASSFLNTEAFF.

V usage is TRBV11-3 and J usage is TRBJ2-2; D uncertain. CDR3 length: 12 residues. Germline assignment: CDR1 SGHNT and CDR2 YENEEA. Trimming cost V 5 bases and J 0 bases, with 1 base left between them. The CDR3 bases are TGTGCCAGCAGCCCGAACACCGGGGAGCTGTTTTTT. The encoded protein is CASSPNTGELFF. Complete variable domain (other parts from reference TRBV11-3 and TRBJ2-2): EAGVVQSPRYKIIEKKQPVAFWCNPISGHNTLYWYLQNLGQGPELLIRYENEEAVDDSQLPKDRFSAERLKGVDSTLKIQPAELGDSAVYLCASSPNTGELFFGEGSRLTVL.

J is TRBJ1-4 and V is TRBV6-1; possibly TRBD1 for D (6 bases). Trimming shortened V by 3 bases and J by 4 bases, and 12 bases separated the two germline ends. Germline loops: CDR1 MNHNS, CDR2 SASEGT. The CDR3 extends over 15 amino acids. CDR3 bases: TGTGCCAGCAGTGAGGGTCCAGGGGATAATGAAAAACTGTTTTTT. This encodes CASSEGPGDNEKLFF.

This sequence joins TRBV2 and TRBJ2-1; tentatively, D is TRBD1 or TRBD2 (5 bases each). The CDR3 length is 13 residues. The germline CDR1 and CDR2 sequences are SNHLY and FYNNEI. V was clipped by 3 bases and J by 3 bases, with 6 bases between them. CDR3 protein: CASSEGDYNEQFF. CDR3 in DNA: TGTGCCAGCAGTGAGGGGGACTACAATGAGCAGTTCTTC.

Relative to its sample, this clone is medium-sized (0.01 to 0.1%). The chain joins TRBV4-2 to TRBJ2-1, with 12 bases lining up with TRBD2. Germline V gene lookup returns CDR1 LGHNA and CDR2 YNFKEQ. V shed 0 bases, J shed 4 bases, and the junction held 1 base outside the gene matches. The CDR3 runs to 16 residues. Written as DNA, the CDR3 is TGTGCCAGCAGCCAAGAGACTAGCGGGAGTTACAATGAGCAGTTCTTC. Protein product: CASSQETSGSYNEQFF.

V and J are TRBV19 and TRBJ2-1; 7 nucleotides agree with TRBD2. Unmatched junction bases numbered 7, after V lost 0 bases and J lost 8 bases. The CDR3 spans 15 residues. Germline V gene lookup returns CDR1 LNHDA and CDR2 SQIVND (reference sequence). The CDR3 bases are TGTGCCAGTAGTATAGATCCGCGGGAGAGCGATGAGCAGTTCTTC. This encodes CASSIDPRESDEQFF.

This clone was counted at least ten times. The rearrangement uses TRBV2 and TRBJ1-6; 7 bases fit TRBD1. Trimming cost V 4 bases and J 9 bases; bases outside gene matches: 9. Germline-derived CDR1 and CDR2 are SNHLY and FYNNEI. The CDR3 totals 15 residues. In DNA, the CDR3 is TGTGCCAGCAGTGGGGGACAGACCGCTCCTTCACCCCTCCACTTT. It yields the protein CASSGGQTAPSPLHF.

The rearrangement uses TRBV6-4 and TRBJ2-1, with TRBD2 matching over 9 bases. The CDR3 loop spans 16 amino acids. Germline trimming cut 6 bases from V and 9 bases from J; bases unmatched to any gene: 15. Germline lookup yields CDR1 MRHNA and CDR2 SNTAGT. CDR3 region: CASSYRGASGIGEQFF. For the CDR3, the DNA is TGTGCCAGCAGCTACAGAGGGGCTAGCGGGATCGGTGAGCAGTTCTTC.